A selection of T cell receptor beta chains follows, all from one sample in a study of regulatory T cells in long-lasting Graves disease. TCRdb fed the multiplex PCR reads into MiXCR, producing one record per CDR3 protein. The sample shows roughly 400,000 distinct CDR3 sequences, roughly 20% of them seen only once. Sequencing used peripheral blood mononuclear cells (PBMCs), obtained when the disease was refractory, from a patient treated with antithyroid drugs. Every receptor here comes from a female donor with Graves disease. Each CDR3 is given with its conserved first and last residue. A D gene is named only where the DNA matches it firmly. Size is omitted from some rows. Given values are once, few, many or a class for expanded clones.

.,TRBJ1-4,TRBV7-9,few,CASSFGRGGKLFF,TGTGCCAGCAGCTTCGGCAGGGGAGGAAAACTGTTTTTT
TRBD1,TRBJ1-5,TRBV11-3,few,CASSRTRTGNQPQHF,TGTGCCAGCAGCCGCACACGGACAGGAAATCAGCCCCAGCATTTT
.,TRBJ1-4,TRBV4-1,.,CASSQLPGPNEKLFF,TGCGCCAGCAGCCAACTTCCAGGCCCTAATGAAAAACTGTTTTTT
.,TRBJ1-2,TRBV9,.,CAGQTPGYGYTF,TGTGCCGGCCAGACCCCTGGCTATGGCTACACCTTC
TRBD1,TRBJ1-1,TRBV11-2,.,CASSPKYRGSAAFF,TGTGCCAGCAGCCCGAAATACAGGGGTTCGGCAGCTTTCTTT
.,TRBJ2-7,TRBV30,many,CAWSVQGPLEQYF,TGTGCCTGGAGTGTGCAGGGCCCCTTAGAGCAGTACTTC
.,TRBJ1-4,TRBV28,many,CASSRGIDEKLFF,TGTGCCAGCAGTCGGGGTATTGATGAAAAACTGTTTTTT
TRBD2,TRBJ2-7,TRBV12-3/TRBV12-4,.,CASSYLGASGSRAYEQYF,TGTGCCAGCAGTTACCTGGGGGCTAGCGGGAGTCGCGCCTACGAGCAGTACTTC
.,TRBJ2-7,TRBV27,few,CASSTFAGMARREQYF,TGTGCCAGCAGTACCTTCGCAGGGATGGCTAGGAGGGAGCAGTACTTC
.,TRBJ1-2,TRBV27,many,CASREAGGYGYTF,TGTGCCAGCAGGGAAGCGGGCGGTTATGGCTACACCTTC
.,TRBJ1-6,TRBV28,.,CASSPNRRSPLHF,TGTGCCAGTAGTCCGAATAGGCGTTCACCCCTCCACTTT
.,TRBJ1-1,TRBV5-6,many,CASSLVASEAFF,TGTGCCAGCAGCTTGGTTGCCAGTGAAGCTTTCTTT
.,TRBJ1-2,TRBV6-2/TRBV6-3,.,CASSYAFGGTNYGYTF,TGTGCCAGCAGTTACGCTTTCGGGGGGACTAACTATGGCTACACCTTC
.,TRBJ2-5,TRBV7-6,few,CASSLGADQETQYF,TGTGCCAGCAGCTTAGGGGCAGACCAAGAGACCCAGTACTTC
.,TRBJ1-2,TRBV6-9,.,CASSYSGNGYTF,TGTGCCAGCAGTTACTCTGGGAATGGCTACACCTTC
.,TRBJ2-7,TRBV29-1,few,CSANGWEAFASEQYF,TGCAGCGCGAACGGATGGGAGGCCTTTGCTAGCGAGCAGTACTTC
.,TRBJ2-5,TRBV27,many,CASSSLAPKETQYF,TGTGCCAGCAGTTCATTAGCTCCAAAAGAGACCCAGTACTTC
.,TRBJ1-1,TRBV4-3,.,CASSQSTANTEAFF,TGCGCCAGCAGCCAGAGTACAGCGAACACTGAAGCTTTCTTT
.,TRBJ2-5,TRBV2,many,CASSTPYQETQYF,TGTGCCAGCAGTACCCCGTACCAAGAGACCCAGTACTTC
.,TRBJ1-6,TRBV28,many,CASRRPSYNSPLHF,TGTGCCAGCAGGCGTCCGTCTTATAATTCACCCCTCCACTTT
TRBD2,TRBJ2-2,TRBV10-2,.,CASRGLGGTGEPFF,TGCGCCAGCAGAGGACTAGGCGGCACCGGGGAGCCGTTTTTT
.,TRBJ1-6,TRBV3-1,few,CASSQEGKGWGSPLHF,TGTGCCAGCAGCCAAGAGGGAAAGGGATGGGGATCACCCCTCCACTTT
TRBD2,TRBJ2-7,TRBV7-2,many,CASSLFREGAYEQYF,TGTGCCAGCAGCTTATTCCGGGAGGGAGCCTACGAGCAGTACTTC
.,TRBJ2-2,TRBV7-2,few,CASSYRDGRTGELFF,TGTGCCAGCAGCTACCGGGACGGGCGTACCGGGGAGCTGTTTTTT